This passage covers 6 T cell receptor beta chains from one sample sequenced in a study of cytomegalovirus exposure and HLA in healthy donors. PCR primers comprised 60 Vbeta and 13 Jbeta primers. Libraries were prepared by immunoSEQ multiplex PCR; TCRdb keeps only in-frame clonotypes and omits some of them. The sample lists about 130,000 clones; 70% to 80% were seen once. Sequencing was carried out using PBMCs. These receptors were obtained from a man younger than 45 in good health and CMV-seronegative.

This clone appeared once. The V call is TRBV1, the J call TRBJ2-3; the table names TRBD2, a call not compared with the DNA. TRBV1 is listed as a pseudogene. This CDR3 spans 11 amino acids. CDR3: CTSSYREAQYF. As DNA, the CDR3 is TGCACCAGCAGTTATAGAGAGGCGCAGTATTTT.

CDR3 loop: CASSSSGGGELFF. In DNA, the CDR3 is TGTGCCAGCAGTTCATCGGGGGGCGGGGAGCTGTTTTTT. The V gene is TRBV6-5, the J gene TRBJ2-2, with 7 bases aligning to TRBD2. Germline V CDR1 and CDR2: MNHEY, SVGAGI. V trimming: 4 bases; J trimming: 7 bases; junction bases outside the gene matches: 3. The CDR3 consists of 13 residues.

The gene calls are TRBV7-2 and TRBJ2-1; the D is unclear. Germline CDR1 reads SGHTA; CDR2 reads FQGNSA. Trimming removed 1 base at V and 6 bases at J, with 10 bases between. This CDR3 has 14 amino acids. The CDR3 region has the DNA TGTGCCAGCAGCTTAGTCGGTAGCATCAATGAGCAGTTCTTC. As protein: CASSLVGSINEQFF.

The chain uses TRBV6-1 and TRBJ1-3, with TRBD1 matching over 9 bases. The CDR3 runs 16 residues. The germline CDR1 and CDR2 sequences are MNHNS and SASEGT. J gave up 2 bases and V 2 bases, and 4 bases lay outside the gene matches. The CDR3: CASSEPGQGAGNTIYF. The CDR3 nucleotides are TGTGCCAGCAGTGAACCGGGACAGGGCGCTGGAAACACCATATATTTT.

The genes are TRBV25-1 and TRBJ2-3; D is unclear. Per germline, CDR1 MGHDK and CDR2 SYGVNS. Between the trimmed V and J ends, which lost 0 bases and 0 bases, there was a span of 13 bases. This CDR3 contains 17 residues. CDR3 bases: TGTGCCAGCAGTGAATACAGTCGATTCGTAAGCACAGATACGCAGTATTTT. This gives the protein CASSEYSRFVSTDTQYF. Full variable domain (missing parts from reference TRBV25-1 and TRBJ2-3): EADIYQTPRYLVIGTGKKITLECSQTMGHDKMYWYQQDPGMELHLIHYSYGVNSTEKGDLSSESTVSRIRTEHFPLTLESARPSHTSQYLCASSEYSRFVSTDTQYFGPGTRLTVL.

The V and J genes are TRBV5-1 and TRBJ2-2; 7 positions match TRBD2. CDR1 is SGHRS, CDR2 YFSETQ, per germline. With V trimmed by 4 bases and J by 4 bases, 13 bases remained unmatched. The CDR3 covers 17 residues. CDR3 in DNA: TGCGCCAGCAGCCTGACCTCCTCTAGCGGACCCACCGGGGAGCTGTTTTTT. Encoded protein: CASSLTSSSGPTGELFF.